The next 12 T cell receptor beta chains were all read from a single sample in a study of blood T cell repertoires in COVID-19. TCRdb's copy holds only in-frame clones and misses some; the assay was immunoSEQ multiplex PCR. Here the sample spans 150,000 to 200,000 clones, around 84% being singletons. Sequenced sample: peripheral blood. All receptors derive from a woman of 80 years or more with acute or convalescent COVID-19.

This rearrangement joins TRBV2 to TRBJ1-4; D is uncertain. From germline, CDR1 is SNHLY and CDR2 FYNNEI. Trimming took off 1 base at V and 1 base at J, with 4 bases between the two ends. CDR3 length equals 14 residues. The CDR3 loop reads CASSEVVTNEKLFF. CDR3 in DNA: TGTGCCAGCAGTGAAGTCGTAACTAATGAAAAACTGTTTTTT.

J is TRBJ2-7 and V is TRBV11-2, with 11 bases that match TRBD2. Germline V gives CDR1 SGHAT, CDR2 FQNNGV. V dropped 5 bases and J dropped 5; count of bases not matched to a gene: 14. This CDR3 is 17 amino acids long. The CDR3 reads CASSPIRKTSGKDEQYF. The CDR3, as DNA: TGTGCCAGCAGCCCGATTCGGAAGACTAGCGGGAAGGACGAGCAGTACTTC.

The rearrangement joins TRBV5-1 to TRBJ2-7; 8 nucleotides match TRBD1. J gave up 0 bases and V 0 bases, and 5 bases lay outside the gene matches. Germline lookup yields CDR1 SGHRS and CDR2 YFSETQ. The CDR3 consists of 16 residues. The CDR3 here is CASSLGGTGSSYEQYF. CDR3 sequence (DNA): TGCGCCAGCAGCTTGGGGGGGACAGGAAGCTCCTACGAGCAGTACTTC.

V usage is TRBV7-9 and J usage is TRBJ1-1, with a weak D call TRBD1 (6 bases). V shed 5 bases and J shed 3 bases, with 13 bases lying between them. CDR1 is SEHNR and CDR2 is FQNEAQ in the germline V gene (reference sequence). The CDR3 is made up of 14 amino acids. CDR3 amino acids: CASSRKQGYTEAFF. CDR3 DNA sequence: TGTGCCAGCAGCAGAAAACAGGGATACACTGAAGCTTTCTTT.

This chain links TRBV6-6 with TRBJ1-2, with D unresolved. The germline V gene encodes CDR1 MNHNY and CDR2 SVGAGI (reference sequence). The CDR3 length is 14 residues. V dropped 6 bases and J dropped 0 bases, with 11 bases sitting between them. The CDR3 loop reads CASSPVRANYGYTF. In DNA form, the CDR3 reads TGTGCCAGCAGCCCTGTGAGGGCTAACTATGGCTACACCTTC.

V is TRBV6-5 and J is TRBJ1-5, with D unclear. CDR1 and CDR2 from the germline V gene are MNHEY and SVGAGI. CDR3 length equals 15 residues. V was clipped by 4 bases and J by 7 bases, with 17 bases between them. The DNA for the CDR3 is TGTGCCAGCAGTTTACCCCGGGAAATGGGCCAGCCCCAGCATTTT. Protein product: CASSLPREMGQPQHF.

The CDR3 nucleotides read TGCAGCGTTTACAGGGGGGAGGACACTGAAGCTTTCTTT. Its protein is CSVYRGEDTEAFF. This sequence joins TRBV29-1 and TRBJ1-1; 8 bases line up with TRBD1. The CDR3 length is 13 residues. From germline, CDR1 is SQVTM and CDR2 ANQGSEA. The junction had 5 bases not matched to a gene; V was cut back by 5 bases and J by 3 bases.

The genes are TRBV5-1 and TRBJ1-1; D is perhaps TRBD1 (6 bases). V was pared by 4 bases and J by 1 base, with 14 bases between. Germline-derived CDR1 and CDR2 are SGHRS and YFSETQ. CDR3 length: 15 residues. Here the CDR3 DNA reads TGCGCCAGCAGCCCCGGGACATTTGGGAACACTGAAGCTTTCTTT. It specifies CASSPGTFGNTEAFF.

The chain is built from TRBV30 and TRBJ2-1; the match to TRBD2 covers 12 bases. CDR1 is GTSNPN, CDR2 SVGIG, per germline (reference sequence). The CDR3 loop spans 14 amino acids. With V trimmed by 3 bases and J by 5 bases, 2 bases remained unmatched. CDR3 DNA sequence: TGTGCCTGGAGGCTAGCGGGGGGGGACAATGAGCAGTTCTTC. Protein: CAWRLAGGDNEQFF.

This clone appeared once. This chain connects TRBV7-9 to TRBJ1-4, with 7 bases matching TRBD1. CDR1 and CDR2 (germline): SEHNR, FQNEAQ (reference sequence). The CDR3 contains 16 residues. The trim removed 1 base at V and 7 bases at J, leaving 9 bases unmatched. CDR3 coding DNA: TGTGCCAGCAGCTTAGTAGGGGGCGGTTCTGCTGAAAAACTGTTTTTT. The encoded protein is CASSLVGGGSAEKLFF.

CDR3 amino acids: CACQGTCYYGYTF. The CDR3, as DNA: TGCGCGTGTCAGGGAACATGCTACTATGGCTACACCTTC. The V and J genes are TRBV10-1 and TRBJ1-2, with a possible D match to TRBD1 (5 bases). Germline V gene sequence: CDR1 WNHNN, CDR2 SYGVQD (reference sequence). The CDR3 totals 13 residues.

The CDR3 DNA reads as TGCAGCGTTGAACTCCGGGATACATTCTACAATGAGCAGTTCTTC. Encoded protein: CSVELRDTFYNEQFF. The chain carries TRBV29-1 and TRBJ2-1, with a weak D call TRBD2 (5 bases). This CDR3 has 15 residues. V gave up 2 bases and J gave up 3 bases, with 14 bases separating them. Germline loops: CDR1 SQVTM, CDR2 ANQGSEA.